This T cell receptor beta chain is from a study of siplizumab effects on memory and regulatory T cells. Method: immunoSEQ multiplex PCR; TCRdb's copy keeps in-frame clones and lacks some. The data contain about 97,000 clones, 92% of them singletons. The CDR3 sequence is 12 residues long. Germline V gene lookup returns CDR1 MNHEY and CDR2 SVGAGI. V dropped 3 bases and J dropped 7 bases, with 9 bases sitting between them. To note about this clone: Its antigen is unidentified.

The study, taken as a whole, reports: Fewer alloreactive sequences mapped to unstimulated CD4+ memory cells under siplizumab. Naive T cells seemed more diverse than memory cells and seemed major alloresponse contributors.

The TCR sequence derives from a human donor in good health. This sequence joins TRBV6-5 and TRBJ1-2; perhaps TRBD1 as D (5 bases). Sequenced: CD4+ T cells sorted from blood. This CDR3 is CASSYQGSGYTF. DNA of the CDR3: TGTGCCAGCAGTTATCAGGGTAGTGGCTACACCTTC.